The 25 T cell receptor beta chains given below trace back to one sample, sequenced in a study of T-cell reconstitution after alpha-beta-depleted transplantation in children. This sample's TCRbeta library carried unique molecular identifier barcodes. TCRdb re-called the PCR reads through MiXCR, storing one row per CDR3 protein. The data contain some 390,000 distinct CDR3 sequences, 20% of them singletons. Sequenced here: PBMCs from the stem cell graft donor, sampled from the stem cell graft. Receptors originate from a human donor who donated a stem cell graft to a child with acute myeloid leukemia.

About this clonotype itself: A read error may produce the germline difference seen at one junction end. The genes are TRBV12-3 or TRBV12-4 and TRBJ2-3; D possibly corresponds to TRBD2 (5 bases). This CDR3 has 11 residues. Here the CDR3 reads CASTPPRGWDF. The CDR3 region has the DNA TGTGCCAGCACCCCGCCCCGAGGGTGGGATTTT.

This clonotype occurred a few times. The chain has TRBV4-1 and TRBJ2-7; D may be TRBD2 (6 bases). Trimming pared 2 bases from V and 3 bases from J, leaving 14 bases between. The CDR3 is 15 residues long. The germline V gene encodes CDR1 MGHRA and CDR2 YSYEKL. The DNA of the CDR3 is TGCGCCAGCAGCCAACAAGGGCGGGATGGCTACGAGCAGTACTTC. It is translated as CASSQQGRDGYEQYF.

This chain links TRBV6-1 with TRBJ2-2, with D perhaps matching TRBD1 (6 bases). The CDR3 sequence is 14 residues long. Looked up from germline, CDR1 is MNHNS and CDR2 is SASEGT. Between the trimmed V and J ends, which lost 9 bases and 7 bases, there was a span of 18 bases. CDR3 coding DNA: TGTGCCAGTGCCCAACAGGGAGATAGCGGGGAGCTGTTTTTT. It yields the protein CASAQQGDSGELFF.

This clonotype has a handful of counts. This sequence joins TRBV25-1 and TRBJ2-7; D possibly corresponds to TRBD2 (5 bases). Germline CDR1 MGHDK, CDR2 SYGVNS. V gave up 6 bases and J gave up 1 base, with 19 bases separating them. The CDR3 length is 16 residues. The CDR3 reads CASSRGEGQGSYEQYF. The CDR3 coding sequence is TGTGCCAGCAGCCGGGGAGAGGGCCAAGGGTCCTACGAGCAGTACTTC.

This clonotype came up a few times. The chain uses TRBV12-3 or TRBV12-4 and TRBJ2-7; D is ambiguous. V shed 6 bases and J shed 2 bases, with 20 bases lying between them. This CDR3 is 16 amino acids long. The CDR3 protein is CASSRGRNSRPYEQYF. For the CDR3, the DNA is TGTGCCAGCAGCCGAGGACGGAACTCACGGCCCTACGAGCAGTACTTC.

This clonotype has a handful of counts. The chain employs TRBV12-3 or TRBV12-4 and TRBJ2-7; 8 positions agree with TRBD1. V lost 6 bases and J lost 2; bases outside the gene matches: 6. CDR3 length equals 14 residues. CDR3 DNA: TGTGCCAGCAGCCAGGGGGCTAAGACCTACGAGCAGTACTTC. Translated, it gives CASSQGAKTYEQYF.

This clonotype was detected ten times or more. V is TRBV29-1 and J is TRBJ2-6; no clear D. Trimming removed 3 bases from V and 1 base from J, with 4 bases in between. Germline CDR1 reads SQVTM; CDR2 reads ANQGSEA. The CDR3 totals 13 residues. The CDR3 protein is CSVEGSGANVLTF. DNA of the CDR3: TGCAGCGTTGAGGGTTCTGGGGCCAACGTCCTGACTTTC. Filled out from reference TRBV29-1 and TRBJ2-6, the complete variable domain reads SAVISQKPSRDICQRGTSLTIQCQVDSQVTMMFWYRQQPGQSLTLIATANQGSEATYESGFVIDKFPISRPNLTFSTLTVSNMSPEDSSIYLCSVEGSGANVLTFGAGSRLTVL.

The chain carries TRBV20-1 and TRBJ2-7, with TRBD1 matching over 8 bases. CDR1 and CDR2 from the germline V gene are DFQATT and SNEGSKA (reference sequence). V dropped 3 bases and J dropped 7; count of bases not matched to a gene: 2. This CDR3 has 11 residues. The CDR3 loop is CSASRGREQYF. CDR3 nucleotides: TGCAGTGCTAGCAGGGGGCGGGAGCAGTACTTC.

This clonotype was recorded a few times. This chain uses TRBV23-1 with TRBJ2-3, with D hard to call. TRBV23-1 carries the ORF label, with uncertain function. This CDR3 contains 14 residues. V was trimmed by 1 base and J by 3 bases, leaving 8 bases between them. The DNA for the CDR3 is TGCGCCAGCAGTCAATGGAACCTAACAGATACGCAGTATTTT. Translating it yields CASSQWNLTDTQYF.

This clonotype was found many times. The CDR3 spells CSAAAGGIGNEQFF. In DNA form, the CDR3 reads TGCAGTGCCGCCGCGGGAGGGATCGGCAATGAGCAGTTCTTC. The chain is built from TRBV20-1 and TRBJ2-1, with TRBD2 matching over 9 bases. Germline assignment: CDR1 DFQATT and CDR2 SNEGSKA (reference sequence). This CDR3 spans 14 amino acids. J lost 6 bases, V lost 6 bases, and 9 bases had no gene match.

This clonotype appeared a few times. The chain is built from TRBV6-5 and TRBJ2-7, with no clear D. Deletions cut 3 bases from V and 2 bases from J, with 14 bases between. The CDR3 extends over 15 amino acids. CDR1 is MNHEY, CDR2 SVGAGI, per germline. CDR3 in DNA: TGTGCCAGCAGTTATCTCGGAACATCCCCCTACGAGCAGTACTTC. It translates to CASSYLGTSPYEQYF.

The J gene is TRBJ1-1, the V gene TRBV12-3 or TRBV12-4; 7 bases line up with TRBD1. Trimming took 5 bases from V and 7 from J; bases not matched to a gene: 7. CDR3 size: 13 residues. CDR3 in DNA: TGTGCCAGCAGTCCCGGGACAGTCATTGAAGCTTTCTTT. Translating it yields CASSPGTVIEAFF.

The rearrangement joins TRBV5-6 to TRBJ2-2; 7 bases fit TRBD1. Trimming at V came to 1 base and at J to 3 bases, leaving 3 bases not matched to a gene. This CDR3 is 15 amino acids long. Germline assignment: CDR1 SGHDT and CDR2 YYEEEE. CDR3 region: CASSLLTGDTGELFF. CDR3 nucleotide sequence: TGTGCCAGCAGCTTGTTAACAGGGGACACCGGGGAGCTGTTTTTT.

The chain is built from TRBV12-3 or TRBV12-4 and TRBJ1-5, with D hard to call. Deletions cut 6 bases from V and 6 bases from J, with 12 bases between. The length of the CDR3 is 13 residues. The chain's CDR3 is CASRTDHLQPQHF. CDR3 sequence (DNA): TGTGCCAGCAGAACGGACCATCTTCAGCCCCAGCATTTT.

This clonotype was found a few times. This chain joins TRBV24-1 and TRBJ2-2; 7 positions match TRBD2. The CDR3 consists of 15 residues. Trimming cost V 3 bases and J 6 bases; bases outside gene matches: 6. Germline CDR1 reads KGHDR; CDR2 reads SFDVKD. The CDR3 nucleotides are TGTGCCACCAGTGATGCGTCTAGCGGTTCCGGGGAGCTGTTTTTT. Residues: CATSDASSGSGELFF.

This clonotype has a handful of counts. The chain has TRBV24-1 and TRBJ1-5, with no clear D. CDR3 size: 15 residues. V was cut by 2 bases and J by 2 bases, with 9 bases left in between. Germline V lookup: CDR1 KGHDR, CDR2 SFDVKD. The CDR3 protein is CATSDSRRGNQPQHF. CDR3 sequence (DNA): TGTGCCACCAGTGATTCACGGAGAGGCAATCAGCCCCAGCATTTT.

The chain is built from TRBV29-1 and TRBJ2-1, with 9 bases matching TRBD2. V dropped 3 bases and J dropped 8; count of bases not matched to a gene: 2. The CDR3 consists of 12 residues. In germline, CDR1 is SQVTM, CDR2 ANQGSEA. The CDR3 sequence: CSVDWTSDEQFF. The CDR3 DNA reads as TGCAGCGTTGATTGGACTAGCGATGAGCAGTTCTTC.

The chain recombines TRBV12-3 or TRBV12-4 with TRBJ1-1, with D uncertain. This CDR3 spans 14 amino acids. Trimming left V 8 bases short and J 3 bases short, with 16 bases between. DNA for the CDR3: TGTGCCAGCGGCCGAAGGGAGGCGGACACTGAAGCTTTCTTT. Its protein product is CASGRREADTEAFF.

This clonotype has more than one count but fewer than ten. CDR3 sequence (DNA): TGTGCCAGCAGTTACTCGACCCCGACGGAAGACAATGAGCAGTTCTTC. It codes for CASSYSTPTEDNEQFF. The rearrangement joins TRBV6-5 to TRBJ2-1, with D unclear. V was cut by 0 bases and J by 5 bases, with 14 bases left in between. This CDR3 spans 16 amino acids. Germline V gives CDR1 MNHEY, CDR2 SVGAGI.

The CDR3 DNA is TGTGCCAGCAGACCGGACAGCCAAGAGACCCAGTACTTC. Encoded protein: CASRPDSQETQYF. V is TRBV6-1 and J is TRBJ2-5; D is perhaps TRBD1 (6 bases). The V gene's germline CDR1 is MNHNS and CDR2 SASEGT. This CDR3 spans 13 amino acids. With 6 bases removed from V and 1 base from J, the gap between germline ends came to 9 bases.

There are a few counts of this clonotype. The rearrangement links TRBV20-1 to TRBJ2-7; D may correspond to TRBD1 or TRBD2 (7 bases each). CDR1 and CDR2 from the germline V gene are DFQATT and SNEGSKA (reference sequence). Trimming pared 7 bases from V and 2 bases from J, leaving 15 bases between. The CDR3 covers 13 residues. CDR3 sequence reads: CSVIRGGAYEQYF. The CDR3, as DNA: TGCAGTGTTATCAGGGGGGGCGCCTACGAGCAGTACTTC.

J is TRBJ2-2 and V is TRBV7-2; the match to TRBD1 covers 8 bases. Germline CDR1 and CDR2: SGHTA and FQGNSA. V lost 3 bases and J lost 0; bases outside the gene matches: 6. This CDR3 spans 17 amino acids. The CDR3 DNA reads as TGTGCCAGCAGCTTCCGACAGGGGATTGCGAACACCGGGGAGCTGTTTTTT. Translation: CASSFRQGIANTGELFF.

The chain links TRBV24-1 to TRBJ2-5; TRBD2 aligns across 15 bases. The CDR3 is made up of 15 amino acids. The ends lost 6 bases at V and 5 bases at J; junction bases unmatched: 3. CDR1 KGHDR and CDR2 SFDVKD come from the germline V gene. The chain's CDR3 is CATSLGLAGGETQYF. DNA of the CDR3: TGTGCCACCAGTCTCGGACTAGCGGGAGGGGAGACCCAGTACTTC.

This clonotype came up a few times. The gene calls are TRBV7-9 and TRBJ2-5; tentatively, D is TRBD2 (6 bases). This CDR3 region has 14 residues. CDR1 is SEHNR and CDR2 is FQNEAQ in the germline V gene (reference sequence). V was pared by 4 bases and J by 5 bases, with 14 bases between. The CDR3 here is CASSSPGDWETQYF. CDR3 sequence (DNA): TGTGCCAGCAGCTCACCGGGGGATTGGGAGACCCAGTACTTC.

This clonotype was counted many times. The CDR3 DNA is TGCAGCGTTGAGCAGACCACAGATACGCAGTATTTT. Translating it yields CSVEQTTDTQYF. This chain connects TRBV29-1 to TRBJ2-3; no clear D gene. The V and J ends lost 3 bases and 2 bases respectively, with 6 bases between them. CDR3 size: 12 residues. Germline V gives CDR1 SQVTM, CDR2 ANQGSEA.